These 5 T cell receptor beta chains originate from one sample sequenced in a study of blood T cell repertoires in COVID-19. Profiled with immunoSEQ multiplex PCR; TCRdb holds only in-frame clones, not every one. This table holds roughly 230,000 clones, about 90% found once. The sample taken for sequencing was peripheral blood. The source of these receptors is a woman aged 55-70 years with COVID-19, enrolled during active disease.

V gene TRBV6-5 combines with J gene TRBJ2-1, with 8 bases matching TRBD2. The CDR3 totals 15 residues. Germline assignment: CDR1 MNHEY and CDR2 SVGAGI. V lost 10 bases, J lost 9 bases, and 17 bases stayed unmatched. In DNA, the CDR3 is TGTGCCATTAGGGACGGGGGGGAGGTAAGGATTGAGCAGTTCTTC. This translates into CAIRDGGEVRIEQFF.

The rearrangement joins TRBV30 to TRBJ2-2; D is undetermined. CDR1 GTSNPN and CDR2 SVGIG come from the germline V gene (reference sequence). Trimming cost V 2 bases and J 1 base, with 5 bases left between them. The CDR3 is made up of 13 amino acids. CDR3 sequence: CAWSSGNTGELFF. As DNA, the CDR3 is TGTGCCTGGAGTTCGGGGAACACCGGGGAGCTGTTTTTT.

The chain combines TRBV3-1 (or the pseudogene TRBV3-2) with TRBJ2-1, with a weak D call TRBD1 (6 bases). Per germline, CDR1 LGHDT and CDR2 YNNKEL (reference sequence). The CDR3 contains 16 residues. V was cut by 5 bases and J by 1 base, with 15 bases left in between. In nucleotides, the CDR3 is TGTGCCAGCAGCTTTAAACAGGGTAGATCCTACAATGAGCAGTTCTTC. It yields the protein CASSFKQGRSYNEQFF.

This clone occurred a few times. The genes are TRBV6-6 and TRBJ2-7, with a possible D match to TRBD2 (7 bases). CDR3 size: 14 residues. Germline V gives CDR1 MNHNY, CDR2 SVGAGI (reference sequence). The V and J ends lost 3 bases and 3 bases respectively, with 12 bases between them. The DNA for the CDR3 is TGTGCCAGCAGTTATTCAGGGGACTACTACGAGCAGTACTTC. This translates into CASSYSGDYYEQYF.

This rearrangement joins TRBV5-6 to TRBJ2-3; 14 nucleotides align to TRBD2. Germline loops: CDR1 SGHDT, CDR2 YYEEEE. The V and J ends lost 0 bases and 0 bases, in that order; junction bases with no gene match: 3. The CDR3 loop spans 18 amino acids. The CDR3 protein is CASSLGLAGGQSTDTQYF. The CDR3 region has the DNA TGTGCCAGCAGCTTGGGACTAGCGGGGGGGCAGAGCACAGATACGCAGTATTTT.